The rows below give T cell receptor beta chains drawn from one sample of a study of cytomegalovirus exposure and HLA in healthy donors. Assay used: immunoSEQ multiplex PCR; TCRdb lists only in-frame clones, some missing. Here the sample spans about 130,000 clones, about 84% being singletons. The source material was PBMCs. Source of these receptors: a boy aged 5 to 17 in good health and CMV-seronegative. CDR3s leave out the opening cysteine and the closing phenylalanine or tryptophan. For some rows the clone size is stated as once, few or many, or as a class when expanded; others skip it.

clone size	V gene	J gene	CDR3 protein
.	TRBV30	TRBJ2-1	AWSTASYNEQF
.	TRBV27	TRBJ1-2	ASRRGLYYGYT
.	TRBV4-1	TRBJ2-3	ASSPPPGQAIDTQY
.	TRBV11-3	TRBJ2-3	ASSLVGGYPDTQY
.	TRBV19	TRBJ2-7	ASSPWDRGPYEQY
.	TRBV4-2	TRBJ1-2	ASSQSTDNYGYT
.	TRBV6-5	TRBJ2-1	ASSFLAGGLYNEQF
.	TRBV23-1	TRBJ2-7	ASSHTGPPDRDYEQY
few	TRBV7-6	TRBJ2-2	ASSLETGQYTGELF
.	TRBV6-1	TRBJ2-4	ASTLDTLAKNIQY
.	TRBV11-3	TRBJ2-5	ATSGDQETQY
.	TRBV13	TRBJ2-1	ASSSPTESPYNEQF
.	TRBV6-5	TRBJ1-4	ASSYGQLNEKLF
.	TRBV9	TRBJ2-1	ASSGGTSGYNEQF
once	TRBV30	TRBJ1-3	AWEFATGGNTIY
once	TRBV9	TRBJ1-1	ASSPSGGASSEAF
.	TRBV5-1	TRBJ2-2	ASSSQPIWTSGGNTGELF